The 23 T cell receptor beta chains below were found in one sample sequenced in a study of blood T cells in healthy people across ages. A second PCR, run for roughly 6 to 11 cycles, used a sample-barcoded 5' primer plus a J-beta primer mix. TCRdb reprocessed the 5' RACE reads with MiXCR, giving one entry per CDR3 protein. The table includes more than 600,000 distinct CDR3 sequences, around a quarter detected once. Separately, the same data were catalogued under a study of T cells of mothers and their children.

The sample comprised blood. These receptors were obtained from a boy between 10 and 17 years old in good health.

This clonotype appeared a few times. The chain joins TRBV7-9 to TRBJ2-5; 8 nucleotides agree with TRBD1. Germline CDR1 SEHNR, CDR2 FQNEAQ (reference sequence). This CDR3 region has 16 residues. After removal of 4 bases from V and 2 bases from J, the junction contained 9 bases not matched to a gene. The CDR3 nucleotides read TGTGCCAGCAGCTCAATTAGCTGGACAGGGCAAGAGACCCAGTACTTC. Translated, it gives CASSSISWTGQETQYF. The variable domain in full, completed from reference TRBV7-9 and TRBJ2-5, reads DTGVSQNPRHKITKRGQNVTFRCDPISEHNRLYWYRQTLGQGPEFLTYFQNEAQLEKSRLLSDRFSAERPKGSFSTLEIQRTEQGDSAMYLCASSSISWTGQETQYFGPGTRLLVL.

The chain employs TRBV28 and TRBJ2-7; 10 nucleotides align to TRBD2. The V segment lost 5 bases and the J segment 6 bases; nucleotides outside the gene matches: 13. Germline V gene lookup returns CDR1 MDHEN and CDR2 SYDVKM. The CDR3 extends over 16 amino acids. CDR3 loop: CASSPHGLAGASEQYF. The CDR3 DNA sequence: TGTGCCAGCAGTCCCCACGGGCTAGCGGGAGCCTCCGAGCAGTACTTC.

V usage is TRBV6-1 and J usage is TRBJ2-5, with 7 bases lining up with TRBD1. The J call may be incorrect, as the DNA end agrees better with TRBJ2-7. CDR3 length: 17 amino acids. Germline CDR1 reads MNHNS; CDR2 reads SASEGT. Written as DNA, the CDR3 is TGTGCCAGCAGTCCTAGGAGAGGGTCAGGGGGTGTATACGAGCAGTACTTC. Protein: CASSPRRGSGGVYEQYF.

This clonotype was detected only a few times. This chain uses TRBV5-5 with TRBJ2-5; 8 bases match TRBD1. Matching the DNA end better, TRBJ2-7 makes the J call doubtful. CDR1 and CDR2 (germline): SGHKS, YYEKEE (reference sequence). The CDR3 length is 14 residues. This CDR3 is CASSVTGEWYEQYF. In nucleotides, the CDR3 is TGTGCCAGCAGCGTGACAGGGGAGTGGTACGAGCAGTACTTC.

A single count supports this clonotype. Relative to the germline gene, one junction end is altered; a read error may explain this. The V call is TRBV5-6, the J call TRBJ2-1, with 9 bases lining up with TRBD1. This CDR3 is built from 15 residues. The V gene's germline CDR1 is SGHDT and CDR2 YYEEEE. CDR3 in amino acids: CASSLWDRDYNEQFF. The CDR3 DNA reads as TGTGCCAGCAGCTTGTGGGACAGGGATTACAATGAGCAGTTCTTT. The whole variable domain, filled in from reference TRBV5-6 and TRBJ2-1, reads DAGVTQSPTHLIKTRGQQVTLRCSPKSGHDTVSWYQQALGQGPQFIFQYYEEEERQRGNFPDRFSGHQFPNYSSELNVNALLLGDSALYLCASSLWDRDYNEQFFGPGTRLTVL.

This clonotype occurred once. The rearrangement uses TRBV18 and TRBJ2-7, with a weak D call TRBD2 (5 bases). The DNA end lines up better with TRBJ2-1; the J call may be wrong. The CDR3 has 16 amino acids. Germline CDR1 and CDR2: KGHSH and LQKENI. Written as DNA, the CDR3 is TGTGCCAGCTCACCACCGATCGGGATTAGCTACAATGAGCAGTTCTTC. Protein product: CASSPPIGISYNEQFF.

The rearrangement links TRBV9 to TRBJ2-5, with D uncertain. The J call may be mistaken, given a closer DNA end match to TRBJ2-7. The germline V gene has CDR1 SGDLS and CDR2 YYNGEE. The CDR3 sequence is 15 residues long. The CDR3 sequence: CASSVEGTYGYEQYF. The CDR3 region has the DNA TGTGCCAGCAGCGTAGAGGGCACCTACGGCTACGAGCAGTACTTC.

The V call is TRBV7-9, the J call TRBJ2-5, with 7 bases aligning to TRBD1. The DNA matches TRBJ2-1 better at its end, which makes the J call doubtful. The CDR3 totals 13 residues. Germline V lookup: CDR1 SEHNR, CDR2 FQNEAQ (reference sequence). This chain's CDR3 is CASSWTGQSEQFF. The CDR3 bases are TGTGCCAGCAGCTGGACAGGACAGAGTGAGCAGTTCTTC.

V and J are TRBV11-2 and TRBJ2-1, with 11 bases that match TRBD2. V trimming: 5 bases; J trimming: 10 bases; junction bases outside the gene matches: 10. CDR1 and CDR2 (germline): SGHAT, FQNNGV. This CDR3 spans 15 amino acids. CDR3 in DNA: TGTGCCAGCAGCCCCCCCGGGACTAGCGGAATCGAGCAGTTCTTC. Its translation: CASSPPGTSGIEQFF.

The V gene is TRBV15, the J gene TRBJ2-5, with 9 bases identical to TRBD1. The DNA end is more similar to TRBJ2-7, so the J call may be wrong. Germline CDR1 LNHNV, CDR2 YYDKDF (reference sequence). The CDR3 runs 16 residues. Here the CDR3 DNA reads TGTGCCACCAGCAGAGATATGGGACAGGGTTTCTACGAGCAGTACTTC. Translated: CATSRDMGQGFYEQYF.

The chain uses TRBV5-1 and TRBJ2-3; D not certain. Trimming took off 0 bases at V and 4 bases at J, with 15 bases between the two ends. The CDR3 is made up of 16 amino acids. Germline V gives CDR1 SGHRS, CDR2 YFSETQ. The CDR3 region is CASSLVSPAGADTQYF. CDR3 nucleotide sequence: TGCGCCAGCAGCTTGGTATCTCCGGCAGGAGCAGATACGCAGTATTTT. The entire variable domain, with the rest obtained from reference TRBV5-1 and TRBJ2-3, is as follows: KAGVTQTPRYLIKTRGQQVTLSCSPISGHRSVSWYQQTPGQGLQFLFEYFSETQRNKGNFPGRFSGRQFSNSRSEMNVSTLELGDSALYLCASSLVSPAGADTQYFGPGTRLTVL.

This chain connects TRBV7-9 to TRBJ2-1; maybe TRBD2 (5 bases). The ends were cut back, 5 bases at V and 3 bases at J, with 17 bases in the middle. The germline CDR1 and CDR2 sequences are SEHNR and FQNEAQ (reference sequence). The CDR3 is 16 residues long. In DNA, the CDR3 is TGTGCCAGCAGCAACATAGCGTGGAGATTCTACAATGAGCAGTTCTTC. It translates to CASSNIAWRFYNEQFF. The complete variable domain, with remaining parts taken from reference TRBV7-9 and TRBJ2-1, reads DTGVSQNPRHKITKRGQNVTFRCDPISEHNRLYWYRQTLGQGPEFLTYFQNEAQLEKSRLLSDRFSAERPKGSFSTLEIQRTEQGDSAMYLCASSNIAWRFYNEQFFGPGTRLTVL.

The chain links TRBV15 to TRBJ1-2; TRBD1 might be the D (5 bases). The germline V gene encodes CDR1 LNHNV and CDR2 YYDKDF (reference sequence). Deletions cut 5 bases from V and 7 bases from J, with 14 bases between. This CDR3 is 13 amino acids long. The CDR3 DNA reads as TGTGCCACCAGCGACGTGGGGCAGGGTGGCTACACCTTC. The encoded protein is CATSDVGQGGYTF.

CDR3 sequence reads: CASSFLGLADSYNEQFF. The CDR3 nucleotides read TGCGCCAGCAGCTTCCTAGGGCTAGCGGACTCCTACAATGAGCAGTTCTTC. V gene TRBV5-1 combines with J gene TRBJ2-1; 7 bases agree with TRBD2. There are 17 residues in the CDR3. V was clipped by 2 bases and J by 0 bases; unmatched bases: 8. CDR1 is SGHRS, CDR2 YFSETQ, per germline.

The rearrangement joins TRBV7-2 to TRBJ2-7; D possibly matches TRBD1 or TRBD2 (5 bases each). V was pared by 0 bases and J by 2 bases, with 11 bases between. The CDR3 is made up of 15 amino acids. From germline, CDR1 is SGHTA and CDR2 FQGNSA. This CDR3 is CASSLAIGETYEQYF. CDR3 in DNA: TGTGCCAGCAGCTTAGCAATAGGGGAGACCTACGAGCAGTACTTC.

This clonotype was observed a few times. This chain uses TRBV7-3 with TRBJ2-1, with D perhaps matching TRBD2 (5 bases). The length of the CDR3 is 15 residues. Germline V gene sequence: CDR1 SGHTA, CDR2 FQGTGA. The V and J ends lost 4 bases and 0 bases respectively, with 10 bases between them. This CDR3 reads CASSWRPSSYNEQFF. The CDR3 DNA reads as TGTGCCAGCAGCTGGAGGCCTAGCTCCTACAATGAGCAGTTCTTC.

This clonotype was seen a handful of times. The chain links TRBV28 to TRBJ2-1; D is perhaps TRBD1 or TRBD2 (5 bases each). CDR3 length: 13 residues. V dropped 10 bases and J dropped 7 bases, with 17 bases sitting between them. CDR1 is MDHEN and CDR2 is SYDVKM in the germline V gene. CDR3 nucleotide sequence: TGTGCCACCGTGGGACGGACTCGGAATGAGCAGTTCTTC. Protein sequence: CATVGRTRNEQFF.

The chain is built from TRBV5-5 and TRBJ1-4; D may be TRBD1 (5 bases). This CDR3 region has 14 residues. Between the trimmed V and J ends, which lost 0 bases and 5 bases, there was a span of 8 bases. Germline-derived CDR1 and CDR2 are SGHKS and YYEKEE (reference sequence). The CDR3, as DNA: TGTGCCAGCAGCTTGGCCCAGGGAAATGAAAAACTGTTTTTT. Translating it yields CASSLAQGNEKLFF.

The genes are TRBV3-1 and TRBJ1-1, with 7 bases that match TRBD1. V gave up 3 bases and J gave up 7 bases; unmatched junction bases: 5. Germline V gives CDR1 LGHDT, CDR2 YNNKEL (reference sequence). This CDR3 region has 13 residues. The DNA of the CDR3 is TGTGCCAGCAGCCACGGCAACAGGGGTGAAGCTTTCTTT. The encoded protein is CASSHGNRGEAFF. Based on the CDR3 plus reference TRBV3-1 and TRBJ1-1, the full variable domain is DTAVSQTPKYLVTQMGNDKSIKCEQNLGHDTMYWYKQDSKKFLKIMFSYNNKELIINETVPNRFSPKSPDKAHLNLHINSLELGDSAVYFCASSHGNRGEAFFGQGTRLTVV.

This clonotype was counted between two and nine times. J is TRBJ2-5 and V is TRBV6-2 or TRBV6-3; D is uncertain. Between the trimmed V and J ends, which lost 0 bases and 11 bases, there was a span of 10 bases. CDR3 length: 12 residues. The V gene's germline CDR1 is MNHEY and CDR2 SVGEGT. This CDR3 reads CASSYSSEEQYF. CDR3 in DNA: TGTGCCAGCAGTTACTCGAGCGAGGAGCAGTACTTC.

The chain employs TRBV7-9 and TRBJ2-7; possible D gene TRBD2, 5 bases. Trimming stripped 4 bases from V and 3 bases from J, with 13 bases between. The V gene's germline CDR1 is SEHNR and CDR2 FQNEAQ (reference sequence). The CDR3 is made up of 14 amino acids. CDR3 sequence (DNA): TGTGCCAGCAGCTCATTGGATCGGGGCTACGAGCAGTACTTC. Translating gives CASSSLDRGYEQYF.

This clonotype was seen a few times. Its ends do not fully match the called genes, so a read error is possible. The chain couples TRBV5-1 to TRBJ1-1, with 10 bases identical to TRBD1. The V gene's germline CDR1 is SGHRS and CDR2 YFSETQ. CDR3 length equals 15 residues. The DNA of the CDR3 is TGCGCCAGCAGCCTCGGACAGGGGGGAAACACTGGAGCTTTCTTT. This translates into CASSLGQGGNTGAFF.

Notes on this clonotype: The junction departs from the called germline gene at one end, perhaps through a read error. The chain couples TRBV5-5 to TRBJ1-1, with TRBD1 as a possible D gene (6 bases). Germline CDR1 reads SGHKS; CDR2 reads YYEKEE (reference sequence). CDR3 length equals 15 residues. CDR3 amino acids: CAGSLYTGSNTEAFF. CDR3 in DNA: TGTGCCGGCAGCTTGTATACAGGGAGTAACACTGAAGCTTTCTTT. The full variable domain, rest sourced from reference TRBV5-5 and TRBJ1-1, is DAGVTQSPTHLIKTRGQQVTLRCSPISGHKSVSWYQQVLGQGPQFIFQYYEKEERGRGNFPDRFSARQFPNYSSELNVNALLLGDSALYLCAGSLYTGSNTEAFFGQGTRLTVV.